The following is a T cell receptor (beta chain) sequence with its context. Its antigen is still unknown. Healthy Caucasians were all of the donors. The length of the CDR3 is 13 residues. Germline V gene data show CDR1 as MDHEN and CDR2 as SYDVKM. V was clipped by 5 bases and J by 2 bases, with 9 bases between them. This record belongs to a study of identical twins. Regarding the study as a whole: Insertions were reduced in abundant cord blood beta clonotypes but not in memory repertoires. Twin pairs had excess sharing that was weaker in beta out-of-frame sequences.

A universal primer site came from template switching; cDNA carried unique molecular identifiers. TCRdb redid the calling of the 5' RACE reads with MiXCR, one entry per CDR3 protein. The table shows 280,000 or so distinct CDR3 sequences, with around 8.8% occurring only once. The sample was also reused in another study, on yellow fever vaccine responses in identical twins.

This sequence joins TRBV28 and TRBJ1-2; D might be TRBD1 (5 bases). The receptor's source is a woman aged 18-30 years in good health. The sample taken for sequencing was memory (CD45RO+) T cells sorted from blood. This CDR3 reads CASSLQVNYGYTF. CDR3 coding DNA: TGTGCCAGCAGTCTACAGGTCAACTATGGCTACACCTTC.